This T cell receptor beta chain was found in a study of blood T cell repertoires in COVID-19. The CDR3 length is 15 residues. Trimming left V 6 bases short and J 6 bases short, with 17 bases between. The germline gives CDR1 MGHRA, CDR2 YSYEKL. Repertoires were generated with immunoSEQ multiplex PCR, while TCRdb's copy carries only in-frame clones and drops some. The sample lists some 300,000 clones; approximately 88% were seen once. This clone was seen only once. The chain uses TRBV4-1 and TRBJ2-2; D perhaps matches TRBD1 (6 bases). The specimen was PBMCs or T cells enriched from blood (not recorded which). This clonotype was obtained from a woman aged 40 to 50 who had recovered from COVID-19. The CDR3 DNA reads as TGCGCCAGCAGGCAGCTTGGCAGGGGCGCCGGGGAGCTGTTTTTT. It yields the protein CASRQLGRGAGELFF.